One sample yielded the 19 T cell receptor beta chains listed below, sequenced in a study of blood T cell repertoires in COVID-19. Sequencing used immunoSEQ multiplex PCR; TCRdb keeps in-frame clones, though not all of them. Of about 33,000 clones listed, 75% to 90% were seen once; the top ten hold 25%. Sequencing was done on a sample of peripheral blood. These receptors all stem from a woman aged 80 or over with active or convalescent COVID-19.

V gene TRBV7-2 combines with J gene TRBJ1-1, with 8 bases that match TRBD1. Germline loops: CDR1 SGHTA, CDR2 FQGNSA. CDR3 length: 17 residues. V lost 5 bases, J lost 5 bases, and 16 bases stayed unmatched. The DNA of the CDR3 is TGTGCCAGCAGCCTCGGACAGGGAACCCCATTACAGACTGAAGCTTTCTTT. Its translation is CASSLGQGTPLQTEAFF.

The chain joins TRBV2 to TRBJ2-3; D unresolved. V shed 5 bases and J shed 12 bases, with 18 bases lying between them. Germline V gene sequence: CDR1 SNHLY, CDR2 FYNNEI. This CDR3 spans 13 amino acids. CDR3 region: CASSRESPRPQYF. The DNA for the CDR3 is TGTGCCAGCAGTAGAGAGTCGCCCCGCCCCCAGTATTTT. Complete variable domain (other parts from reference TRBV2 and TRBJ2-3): EPEVTQTPSHQVTQMGQEVILRCVPISNHLYFYWYRQILGQKVEFLVSFYNNEISEKSEIFDDQFSVERPDGSNFTLKIRSTKLEDSAMYFCASSRESPRPQYFGPGTRLTVL.

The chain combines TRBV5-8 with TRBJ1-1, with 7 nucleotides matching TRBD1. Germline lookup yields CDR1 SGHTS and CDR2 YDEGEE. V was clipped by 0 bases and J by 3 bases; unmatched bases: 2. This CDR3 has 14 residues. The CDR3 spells CASSLDDRDTEAFF. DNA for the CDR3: TGTGCCAGCAGCTTGGACGACAGGGACACTGAAGCTTTCTTT.

The DNA for the CDR3 is TGTGCCAGCAGTCCGCCGGCAGGAAATAATTCACCCCTCCACTTT. Translation gives CASSPPAGNNSPLHF. The chain carries TRBV6-5 and TRBJ1-6; no clear D gene. Trimming removed 5 bases from V and 5 bases from J, with 13 bases in between. In germline, CDR1 is MNHEY, CDR2 SVGAGI. The CDR3 length is 15 residues.

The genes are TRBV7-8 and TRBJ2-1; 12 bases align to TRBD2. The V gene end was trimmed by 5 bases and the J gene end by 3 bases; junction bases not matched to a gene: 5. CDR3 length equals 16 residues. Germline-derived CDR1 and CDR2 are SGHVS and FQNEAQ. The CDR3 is CASSLPGLAGYNEQFF. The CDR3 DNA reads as TGTGCCAGCAGCCTACCGGGACTAGCGGGCTACAATGAGCAGTTCTTC.

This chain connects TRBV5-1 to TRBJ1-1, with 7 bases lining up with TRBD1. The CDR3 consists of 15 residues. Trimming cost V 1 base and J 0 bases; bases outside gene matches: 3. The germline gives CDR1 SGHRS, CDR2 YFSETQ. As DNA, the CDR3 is TGCGCCAGCAGCTTGAGGACAGGTTTGAACACTGAAGCTTTCTTT. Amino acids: CASSLRTGLNTEAFF. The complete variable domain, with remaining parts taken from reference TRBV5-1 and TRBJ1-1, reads KAGVTQTPRYLIKTRGQQVTLSCSPISGHRSVSWYQQTPGQGLQFLFEYFSETQRNKGNFPGRFSGRQFSNSRSEMNVSTLELGDSALYLCASSLRTGLNTEAFFGQGTRLTVV.

CDR3 protein: CASSRTSGGSETQYF. DNA for the CDR3: TGTGCCAGCAGTCGGACTAGCGGGGGCTCTGAGACCCAGTACTTC. The V gene is TRBV2, the J gene TRBJ2-5, with TRBD2 matching 13 bases. V gave up 5 bases and J gave up 5 bases; unmatched junction bases: 5. This CDR3 is 15 amino acids long. Per the germline V gene, CDR1 is SNHLY and CDR2 is FYNNEI.

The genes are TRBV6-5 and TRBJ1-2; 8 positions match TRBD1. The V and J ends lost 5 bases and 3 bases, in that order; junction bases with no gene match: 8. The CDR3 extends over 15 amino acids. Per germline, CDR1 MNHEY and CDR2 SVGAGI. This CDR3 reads CASSNLGTGYYGYTF. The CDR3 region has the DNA TGTGCCAGCAGTAATTTAGGGACAGGATACTATGGCTACACCTTC.

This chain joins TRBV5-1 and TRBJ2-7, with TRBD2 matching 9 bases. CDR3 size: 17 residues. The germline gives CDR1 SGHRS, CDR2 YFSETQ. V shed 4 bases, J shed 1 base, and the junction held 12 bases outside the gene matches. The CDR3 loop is CASSLGLASPKSYEQYF. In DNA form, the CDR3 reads TGCGCCAGCAGCCTAGGACTAGCGTCCCCGAAATCCTACGAGCAGTACTTC.

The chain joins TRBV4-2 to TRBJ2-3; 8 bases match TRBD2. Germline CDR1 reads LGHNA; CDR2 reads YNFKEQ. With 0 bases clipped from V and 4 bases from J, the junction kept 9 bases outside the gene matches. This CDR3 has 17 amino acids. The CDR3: CASSQERTGGVADTQYF. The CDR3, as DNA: TGTGCCAGCAGCCAAGAAAGAACCGGGGGGGTTGCAGATACGCAGTATTTT.

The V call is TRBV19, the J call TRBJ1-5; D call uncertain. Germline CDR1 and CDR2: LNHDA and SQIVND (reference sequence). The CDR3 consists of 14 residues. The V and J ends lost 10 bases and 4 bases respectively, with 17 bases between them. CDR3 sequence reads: CATRGEPLNQPQHF. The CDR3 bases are TGTGCCACCCGCGGGGAGCCCCTAAATCAGCCCCAGCATTTT.

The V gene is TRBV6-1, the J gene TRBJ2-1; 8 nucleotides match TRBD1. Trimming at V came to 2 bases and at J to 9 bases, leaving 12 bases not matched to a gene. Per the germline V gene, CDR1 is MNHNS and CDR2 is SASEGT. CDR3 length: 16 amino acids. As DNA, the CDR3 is TGTGCCAGCAGTGAACGGGCGGACAGGGAAAAAGGTGAGCAGTTCTTC. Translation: CASSERADREKGEQFF.

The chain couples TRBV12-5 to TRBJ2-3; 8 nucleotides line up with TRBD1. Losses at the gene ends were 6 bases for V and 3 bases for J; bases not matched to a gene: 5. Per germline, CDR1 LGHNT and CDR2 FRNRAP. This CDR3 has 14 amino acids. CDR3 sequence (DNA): TGTGCTAGTGGCCTGGACAGGGCTACAGATACGCAGTATTTT. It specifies CASGLDRATDTQYF.

Here the CDR3 DNA reads TGTGCCAGCAGTTTCGCTATGGGCTCACCCCTCCACTTT. As protein: CASSFAMGSPLHF. V usage is TRBV27 and J usage is TRBJ1-6; D is ambiguous. The CDR3 spans 13 residues. Germline CDR1 MNHEY, CDR2 SMNVEV (reference sequence). V was pared by 3 bases and J by 10 bases, with 10 bases between.

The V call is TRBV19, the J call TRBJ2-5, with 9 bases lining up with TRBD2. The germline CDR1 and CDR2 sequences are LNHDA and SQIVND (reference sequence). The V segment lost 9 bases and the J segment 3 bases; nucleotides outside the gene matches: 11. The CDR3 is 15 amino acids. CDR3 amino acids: CASRERGVLEETQYF. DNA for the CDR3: TGTGCCAGCCGAGAGCGGGGGGTTTTGGAAGAGACCCAGTACTTC.

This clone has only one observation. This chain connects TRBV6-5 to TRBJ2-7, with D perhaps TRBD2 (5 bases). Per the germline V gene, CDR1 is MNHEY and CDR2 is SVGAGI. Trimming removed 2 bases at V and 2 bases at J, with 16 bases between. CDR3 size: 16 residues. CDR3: CASSYARRGATYEQYF. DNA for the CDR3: TGTGCCAGCAGTTACGCCCGTCGGGGTGCTACCTACGAGCAGTACTTC.

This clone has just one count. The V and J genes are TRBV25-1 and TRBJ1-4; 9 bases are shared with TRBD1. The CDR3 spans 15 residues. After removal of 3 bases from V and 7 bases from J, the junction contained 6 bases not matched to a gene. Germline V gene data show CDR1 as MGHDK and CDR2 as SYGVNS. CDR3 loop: CASSDPGQGGEKLFF. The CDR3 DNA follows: TGTGCCAGCAGTGATCCGGGACAGGGTGGTGAAAAACTGTTTTTT.

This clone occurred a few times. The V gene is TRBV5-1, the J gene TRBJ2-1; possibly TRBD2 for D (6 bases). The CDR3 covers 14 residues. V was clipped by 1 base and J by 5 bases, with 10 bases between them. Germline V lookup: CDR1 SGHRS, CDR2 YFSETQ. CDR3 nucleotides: TGCGCCAGCAGCTTGCGGCGGGGCGACAATGAGCAGTTCTTC. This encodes CASSLRRGDNEQFF.

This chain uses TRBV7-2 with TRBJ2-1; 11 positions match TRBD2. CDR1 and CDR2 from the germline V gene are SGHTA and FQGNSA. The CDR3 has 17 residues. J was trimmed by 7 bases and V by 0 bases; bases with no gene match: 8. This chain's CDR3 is CASSLARLAGGINEQFF. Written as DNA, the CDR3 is TGTGCCAGCAGCTTAGCGCGTCTAGCGGGGGGTATTAATGAGCAGTTCTTC.